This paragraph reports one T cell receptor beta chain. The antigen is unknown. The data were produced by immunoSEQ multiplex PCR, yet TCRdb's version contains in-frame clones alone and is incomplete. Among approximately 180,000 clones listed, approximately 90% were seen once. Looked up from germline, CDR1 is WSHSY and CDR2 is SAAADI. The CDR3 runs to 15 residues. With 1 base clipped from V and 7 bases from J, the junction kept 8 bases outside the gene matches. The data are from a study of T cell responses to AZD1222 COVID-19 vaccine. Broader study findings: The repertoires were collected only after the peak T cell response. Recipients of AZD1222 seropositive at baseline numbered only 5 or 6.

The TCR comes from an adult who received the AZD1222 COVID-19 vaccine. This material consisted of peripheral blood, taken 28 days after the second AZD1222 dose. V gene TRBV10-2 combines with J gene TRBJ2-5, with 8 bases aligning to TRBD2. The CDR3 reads CASSELGGRSGTQYF. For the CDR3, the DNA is TGCGCCAGCAGTGAGTTGGGCGGGAGGTCAGGGACCCAGTACTTC.